The TCR beta chain described here comes from a study of cytomegalovirus exposure and HLA in healthy donors. Notes on the study in general: Only CMV serostatus was available as immune exposure information. Associated with HLA alleles at 0.05 false discovery rate in a later analysis were about 17,000 TCR beta sequences.

PCR involved 60 Vbeta and 13 Jbeta primers. Repertoires were generated with immunoSEQ multiplex PCR, while TCRdb's copy carries only in-frame clones and drops some. The sample lists roughly 140,000 clones, over 70% occurring once. Notes on this clone: The antigen remains undetermined.

The germline V gene encodes CDR1 LNHDA and CDR2 SQIVND (reference sequence). The ends were cut back, 3 bases at V and 4 bases at J, with 9 bases in the middle. The CDR3 runs 13 residues. The sequencing sample was made of PBMCs. The genes are TRBV19 and TRBJ1-2; D remains unclear. The clonotype originates from a man aged 40-55 years in good health and CMV-seropositive. The DNA of the CDR3 is TGTGCCAGTAGTATCGGCAGGTCCTATGGCTACACCTTC. It yields the protein CASSIGRSYGYTF.